The following is a T cell receptor (beta chain) sequence with its context. No antigen is known for it. These data are taken from a study of graft-versus-host responses after intestinal transplantation. Study-level information: After anti-thymocyte globulin induction, recipients took tacrolimus and steroids for 2 to 3 years.

Germline CDR1 is SGHAT and CDR2 is FQDESV (reference sequence). The CDR3 totals 12 residues. The germline V and J ends were trimmed by 5 bases and 7 bases, with 8 bases remaining between them. Study observations and caveats: Recipient marrow harbored GvH clones, some of which surfaced first in ileum or blood.

Clones were read by immunoSEQ multiplex PCR, and TCRdb kept only the in-frame ones, dropping some. The table records over 10,000 clones, roughly 81% of them present only once. Source: PBMCs, taken after intestinal transplantation. This sequence was found in a human patient who received an intestinal transplant, so some T cells may come from the graft donor. V gene TRBV11-1 combines with J gene TRBJ2-2; D is unresolved. The DNA for the CDR3 is TGTGCCAGCAGCCCCACATACGGGGAGCTGTTTTTT. Translation gives CASSPTYGELFF.